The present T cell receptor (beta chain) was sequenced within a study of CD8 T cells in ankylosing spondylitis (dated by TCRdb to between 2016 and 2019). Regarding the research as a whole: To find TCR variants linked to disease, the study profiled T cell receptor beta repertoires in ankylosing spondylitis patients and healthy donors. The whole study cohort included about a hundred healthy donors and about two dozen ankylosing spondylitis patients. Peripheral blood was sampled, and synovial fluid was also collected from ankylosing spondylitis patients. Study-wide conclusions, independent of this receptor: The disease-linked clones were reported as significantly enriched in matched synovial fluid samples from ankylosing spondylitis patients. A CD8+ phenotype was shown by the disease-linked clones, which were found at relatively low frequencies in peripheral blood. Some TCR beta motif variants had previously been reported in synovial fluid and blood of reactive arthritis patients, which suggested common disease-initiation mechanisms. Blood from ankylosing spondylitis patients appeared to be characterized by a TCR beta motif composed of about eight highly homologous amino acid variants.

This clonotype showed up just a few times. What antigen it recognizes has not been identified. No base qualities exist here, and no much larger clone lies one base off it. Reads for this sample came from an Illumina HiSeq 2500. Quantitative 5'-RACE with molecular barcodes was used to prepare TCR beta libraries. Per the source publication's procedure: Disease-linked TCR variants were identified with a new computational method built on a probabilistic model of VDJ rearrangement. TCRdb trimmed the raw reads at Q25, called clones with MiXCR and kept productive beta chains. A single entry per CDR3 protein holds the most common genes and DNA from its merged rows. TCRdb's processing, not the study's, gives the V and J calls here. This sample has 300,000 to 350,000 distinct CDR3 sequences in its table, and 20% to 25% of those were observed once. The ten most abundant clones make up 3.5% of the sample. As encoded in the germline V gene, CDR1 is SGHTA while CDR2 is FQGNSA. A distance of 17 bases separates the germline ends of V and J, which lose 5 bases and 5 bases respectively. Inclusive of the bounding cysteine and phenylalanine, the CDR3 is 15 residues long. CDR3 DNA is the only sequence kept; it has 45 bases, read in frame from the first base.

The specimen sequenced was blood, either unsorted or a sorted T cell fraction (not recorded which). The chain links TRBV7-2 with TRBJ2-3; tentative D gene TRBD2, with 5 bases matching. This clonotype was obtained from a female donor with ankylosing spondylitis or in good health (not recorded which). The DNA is TGTGCCAGCAGCCCGTTTAAGGGAGTGGGAGATACGCAGTATTTT. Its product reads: CASSPFKGVGDTQYF.